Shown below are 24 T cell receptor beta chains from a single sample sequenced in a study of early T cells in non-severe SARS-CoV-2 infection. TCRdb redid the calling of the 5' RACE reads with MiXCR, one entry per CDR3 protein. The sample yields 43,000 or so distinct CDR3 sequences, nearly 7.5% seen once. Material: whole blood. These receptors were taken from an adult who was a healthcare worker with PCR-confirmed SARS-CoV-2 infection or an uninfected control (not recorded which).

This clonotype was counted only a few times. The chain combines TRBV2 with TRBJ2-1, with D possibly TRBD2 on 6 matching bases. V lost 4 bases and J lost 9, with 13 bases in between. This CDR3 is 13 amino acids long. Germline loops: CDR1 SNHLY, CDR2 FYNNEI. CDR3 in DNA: TGTGCCAGCAGTGGTGGGGACTTGGGTGAGCAGTTCTTC. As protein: CASSGGDLGEQFF.

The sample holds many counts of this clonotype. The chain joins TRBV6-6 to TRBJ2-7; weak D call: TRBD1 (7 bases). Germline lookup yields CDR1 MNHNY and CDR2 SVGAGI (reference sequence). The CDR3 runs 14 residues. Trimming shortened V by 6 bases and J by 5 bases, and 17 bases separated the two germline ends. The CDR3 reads CASRVSGGKNEQYF. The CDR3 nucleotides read TGTGCCAGCAGGGTCTCAGGGGGGAAAAACGAGCAGTACTTC.

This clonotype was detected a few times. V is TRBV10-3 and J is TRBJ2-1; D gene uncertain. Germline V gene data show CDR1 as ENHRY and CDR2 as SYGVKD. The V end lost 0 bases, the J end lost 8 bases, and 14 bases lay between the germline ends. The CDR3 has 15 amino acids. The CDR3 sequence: CAISESVGPGDEQFF. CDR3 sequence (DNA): TGTGCCATCAGTGAGTCTGTAGGCCCTGGCGATGAGCAGTTCTTC.

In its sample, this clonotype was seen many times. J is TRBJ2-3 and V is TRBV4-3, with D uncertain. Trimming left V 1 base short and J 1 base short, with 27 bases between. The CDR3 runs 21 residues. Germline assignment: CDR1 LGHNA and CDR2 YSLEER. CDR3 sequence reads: CASSQVSSHQDDYLGTDTQYF. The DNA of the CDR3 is TGCGCCAGCAGCCAAGTGTCATCACATCAGGACGATTATTTAGGCACAGATACGCAGTATTTT.

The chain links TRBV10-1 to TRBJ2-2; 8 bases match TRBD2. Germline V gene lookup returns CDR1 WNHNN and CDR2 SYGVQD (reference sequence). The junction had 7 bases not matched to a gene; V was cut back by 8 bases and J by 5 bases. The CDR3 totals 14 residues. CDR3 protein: CASGPGGWTGELFF. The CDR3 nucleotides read TGCGCCAGCGGACCGGGGGGGTGGACCGGGGAGCTGTTTTTT.

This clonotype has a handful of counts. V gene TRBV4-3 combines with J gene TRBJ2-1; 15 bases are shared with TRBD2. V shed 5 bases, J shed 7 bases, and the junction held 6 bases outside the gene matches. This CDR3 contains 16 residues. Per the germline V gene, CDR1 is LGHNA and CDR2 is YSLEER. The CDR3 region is CASSDRTSGGENEQFF. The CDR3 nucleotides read TGCGCCAGCAGCGACCGGACTAGCGGGGGGGAGAATGAGCAGTTCTTC.

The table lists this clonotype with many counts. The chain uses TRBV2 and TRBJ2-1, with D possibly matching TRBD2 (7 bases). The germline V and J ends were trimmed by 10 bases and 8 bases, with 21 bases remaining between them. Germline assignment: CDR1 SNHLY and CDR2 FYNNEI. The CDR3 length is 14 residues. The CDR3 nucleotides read TGTGCCAACTCGGGGGGCGCGGGATGGGATGAGCAGTTCTTC. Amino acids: CANSGGAGWDEQFF.

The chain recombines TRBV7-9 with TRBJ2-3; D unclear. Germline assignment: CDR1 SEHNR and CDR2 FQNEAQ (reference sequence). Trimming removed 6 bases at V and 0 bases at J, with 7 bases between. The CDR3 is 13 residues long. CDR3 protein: CASSRPSTDTQYF. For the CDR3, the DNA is TGTGCCAGCAGTAGGCCTAGCACAGATACGCAGTATTTT.

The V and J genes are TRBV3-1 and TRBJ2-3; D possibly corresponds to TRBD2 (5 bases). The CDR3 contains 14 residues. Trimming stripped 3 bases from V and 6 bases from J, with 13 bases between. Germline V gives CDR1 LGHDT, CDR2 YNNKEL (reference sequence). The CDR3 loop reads CASSQSAVPDTQYF. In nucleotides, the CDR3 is TGTGCCAGCAGCCAGTCAGCGGTCCCGGATACGCAGTATTTT.

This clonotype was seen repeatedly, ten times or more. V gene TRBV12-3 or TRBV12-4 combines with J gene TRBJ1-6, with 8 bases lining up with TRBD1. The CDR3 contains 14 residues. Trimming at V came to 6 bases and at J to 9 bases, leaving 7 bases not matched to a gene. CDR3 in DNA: TGTGCCAGCAGACGGGGACAGGAGGCTTCACCCCTCCACTTT. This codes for CASRRGQEASPLHF.

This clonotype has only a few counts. The CDR3 here is CASSRDGRTGAYTF. Written as DNA, the CDR3 is TGTGCCAGCAGCCGCGATGGTCGGACAGGGGCCTACACCTTC. This chain connects TRBV7-9 to TRBJ1-2; TRBD1 aligns across 9 bases. The V and J ends lost 5 bases and 10 bases, in that order; junction bases with no gene match: 11. Germline V gene lookup returns CDR1 SEHNR and CDR2 FQNEAQ (reference sequence). This CDR3 is built from 14 residues.

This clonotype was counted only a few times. The CDR3 reads CASSLNERGEQFF. CDR3 DNA: TGCGCCAGCAGCTTGAATGAACGGGGGGAGCAGTTCTTC. The V and J genes are TRBV5-1 and TRBJ2-1; TRBD2 is a possible D gene (6 bases). Per germline, CDR1 SGHRS and CDR2 YFSETQ. CDR3 length: 13 amino acids. V was clipped by 1 base and J by 10 bases, with 12 bases between them.

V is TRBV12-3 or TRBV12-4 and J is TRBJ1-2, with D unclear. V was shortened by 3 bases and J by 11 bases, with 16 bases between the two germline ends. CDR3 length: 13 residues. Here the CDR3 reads CASSFSGEGWYTF. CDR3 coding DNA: TGTGCCAGCAGTTTTAGTGGAGAGGGCTGGTACACCTTC.

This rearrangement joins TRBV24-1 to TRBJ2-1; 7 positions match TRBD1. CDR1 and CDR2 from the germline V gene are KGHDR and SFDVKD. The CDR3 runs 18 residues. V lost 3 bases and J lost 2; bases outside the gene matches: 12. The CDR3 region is CATSDPLTRTGTYNEQFF. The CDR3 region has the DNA TGTGCCACCAGTGATCCCTTAACCAGGACAGGAACCTACAATGAGCAGTTCTTC.

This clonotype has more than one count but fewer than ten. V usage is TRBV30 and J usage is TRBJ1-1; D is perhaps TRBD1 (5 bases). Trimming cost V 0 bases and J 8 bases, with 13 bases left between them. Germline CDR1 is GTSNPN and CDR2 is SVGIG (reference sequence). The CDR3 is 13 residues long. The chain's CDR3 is CAWSVLPRGEAFF. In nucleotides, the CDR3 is TGTGCCTGGAGTGTACTACCGAGGGGCGAAGCTTTCTTT.

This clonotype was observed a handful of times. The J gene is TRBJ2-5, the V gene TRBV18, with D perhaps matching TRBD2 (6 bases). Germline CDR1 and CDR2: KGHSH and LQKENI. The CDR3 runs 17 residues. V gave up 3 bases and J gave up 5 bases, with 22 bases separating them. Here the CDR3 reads CASSPPKGGTGMETQYF. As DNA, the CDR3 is TGTGCCAGCTCACCCCCAAAAGGCGGGACGGGGATGGAGACCCAGTACTTC.

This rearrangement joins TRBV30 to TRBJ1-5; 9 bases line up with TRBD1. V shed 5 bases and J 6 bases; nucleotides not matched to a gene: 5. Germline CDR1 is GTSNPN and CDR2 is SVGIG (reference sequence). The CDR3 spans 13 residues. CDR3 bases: TGTGCCTGGGGACAGGGGTCAGGTCAGCCCCAGCATTTT. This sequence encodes CAWGQGSGQPQHF. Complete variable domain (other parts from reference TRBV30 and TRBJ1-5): SQTIHQWPATLVQPVGSPLSLECTVEGTSNPNLYWYRQAAGRGLQLLFYSVGIGQISSEVPQNLSASRPQDRQFILSSKKLLLSDSGFYLCAWGQGSGQPQHFGDGTRLSIL.

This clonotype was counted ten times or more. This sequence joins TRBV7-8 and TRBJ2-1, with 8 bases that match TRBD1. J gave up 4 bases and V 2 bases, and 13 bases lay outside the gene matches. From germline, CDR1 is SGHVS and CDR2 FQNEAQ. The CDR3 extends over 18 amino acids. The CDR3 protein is CASSLLSRARTGYNEQFF. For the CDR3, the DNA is TGTGCCAGCAGCTTATTGAGCCGTGCGAGGACAGGGTACAATGAGCAGTTCTTC.

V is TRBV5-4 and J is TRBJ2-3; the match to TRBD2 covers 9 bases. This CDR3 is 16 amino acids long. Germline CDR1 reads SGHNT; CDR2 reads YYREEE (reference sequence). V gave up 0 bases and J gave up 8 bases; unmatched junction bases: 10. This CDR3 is CASSLAASGDTFTQYF. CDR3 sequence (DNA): TGTGCCAGCAGCTTGGCGGCTAGCGGGGACACATTTACGCAGTATTTT.

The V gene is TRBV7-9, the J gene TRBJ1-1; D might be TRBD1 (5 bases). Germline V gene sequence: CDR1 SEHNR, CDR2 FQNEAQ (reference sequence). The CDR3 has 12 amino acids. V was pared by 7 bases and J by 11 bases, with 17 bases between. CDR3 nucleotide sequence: TGTGCCAGCACCCCAGTGGGGGTAATTGCTTTCTTT. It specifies CASTPVGVIAFF.

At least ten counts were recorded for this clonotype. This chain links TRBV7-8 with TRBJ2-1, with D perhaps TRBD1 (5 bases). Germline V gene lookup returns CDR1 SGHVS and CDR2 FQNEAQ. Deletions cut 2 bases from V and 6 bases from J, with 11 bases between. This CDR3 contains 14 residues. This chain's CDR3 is CASSLLRDSNEQFF. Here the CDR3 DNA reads TGTGCCAGCAGCTTACTGCGAGACAGCAATGAGCAGTTCTTC.

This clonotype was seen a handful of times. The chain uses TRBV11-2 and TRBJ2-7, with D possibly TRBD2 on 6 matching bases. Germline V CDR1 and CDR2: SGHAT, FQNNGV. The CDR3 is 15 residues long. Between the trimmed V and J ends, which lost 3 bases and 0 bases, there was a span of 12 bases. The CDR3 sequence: CASSLVDGGSYEQYF. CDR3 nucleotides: TGTGCCAGCAGCTTGGTGGACGGGGGCTCCTACGAGCAGTACTTC.

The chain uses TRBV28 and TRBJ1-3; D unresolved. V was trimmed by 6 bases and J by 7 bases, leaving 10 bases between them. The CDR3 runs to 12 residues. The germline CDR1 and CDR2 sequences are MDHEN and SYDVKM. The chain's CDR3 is CASSRTGNTIYF. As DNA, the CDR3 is TGTGCCAGCAGCCGTACGGGGAACACCATATATTTT.

CDR3 sequence: CASSPQISYEQYF. The CDR3 nucleotides are TGTGCCAGCAGCCCACAGATCAGCTACGAGCAGTACTTC. The chain combines TRBV7-8 with TRBJ2-7; no clear D gene. The CDR3 covers 13 residues. V was shortened by 5 bases and J by 3 bases, with 11 bases between the two germline ends. Per germline, CDR1 SGHVS and CDR2 FQNEAQ.